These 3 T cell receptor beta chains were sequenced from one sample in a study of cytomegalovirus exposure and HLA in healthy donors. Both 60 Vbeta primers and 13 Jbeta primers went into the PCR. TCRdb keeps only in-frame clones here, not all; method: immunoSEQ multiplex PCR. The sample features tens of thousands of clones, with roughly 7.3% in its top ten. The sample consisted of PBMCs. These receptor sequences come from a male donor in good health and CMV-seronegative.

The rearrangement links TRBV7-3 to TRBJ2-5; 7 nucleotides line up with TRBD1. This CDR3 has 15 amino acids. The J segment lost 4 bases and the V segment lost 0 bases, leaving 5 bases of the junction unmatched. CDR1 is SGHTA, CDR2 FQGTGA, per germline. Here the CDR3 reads CASSLTRGQAETQYF. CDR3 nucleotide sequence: TGTGCCAGCAGCTTAACGAGGGGGCAGGCAGAGACCCAGTACTTC.

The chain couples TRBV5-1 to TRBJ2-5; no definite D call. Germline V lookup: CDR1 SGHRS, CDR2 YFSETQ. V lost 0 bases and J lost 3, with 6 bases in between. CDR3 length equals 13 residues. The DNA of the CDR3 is TGCGCCAGCAGCTTGGCCGAGGAAGAGACCCAGTACTTC. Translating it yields CASSLAEEETQYF.

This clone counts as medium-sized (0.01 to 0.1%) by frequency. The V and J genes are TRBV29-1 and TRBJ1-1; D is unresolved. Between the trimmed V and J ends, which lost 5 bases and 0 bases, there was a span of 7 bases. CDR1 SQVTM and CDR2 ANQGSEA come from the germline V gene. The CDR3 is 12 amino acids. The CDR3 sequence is CSVKVMNTEAFF. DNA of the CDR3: TGCAGCGTTAAAGTCATGAACACTGAAGCTTTCTTT.